This TCR beta chain was profiled in a study of tumor-infiltrating lymphocytes in primary liver carcinoma. Overall study: The cohort included men and women aged 30 to 69 years. The study's findings and limits: Tumor region pairs outstripped tumor-adjacent and tumor-blood pairs in overlap. Merely some 7-24% of top clones spanned all five tumor regions.

Per germline, CDR1 MGHRA and CDR2 YSYEKL. The CDR3 sequence is 18 residues long. Priming with a constant-region primer yielded TCR beta cDNA from around 540 ng total RNA. Libraries covering TCR beta were generated through three nested multiplex PCR rounds (using a slightly modified ARM-PCR). The study ran its first two PCR rounds for about 11 cycles each, using TRBV1-TRBV30 forward primers and a C-beta reverse primer. TCRdb re-called the multiplex PCR reads with MiXCR, one entry per CDR3 protein. The data hold 30,000 to 40,000 distinct CDR3 sequences, with just under 75% observed a single time. This clonotype was observed a handful of times. Its antigen is as yet unknown. Germline and junction disagree at one end, which may indicate a read error. The study co-extracted DNA and RNA from about 20-30 mg of unsorted bulk tissue. Collection of samples drew on five separate regions of each tumor.

The sequenced sample was liver tumor tissue from sampling region 4. The subset is: tumor region T4, right-lateral pole. This receptor was obtained from a man aged 40-49 years with primary liver carcinoma and hepatitis B virus infection. The V gene is TRBV4-1, the J gene TRBJ2-3, with D perhaps assigned TRBD1 or TRBD2 (5 bases each). As DNA, the CDR3 is TGCGCCAGCAGCCTTCGTGTCACTAGTGGGGGAAGCATAGATACGCAGTATTTT. It yields the protein CASSLRVTSGGSIDTQYF.